The present TCR beta chain was sequenced within a study of control samples from healthy donors and cancer patients. V lost 1 base and J 5 bases, leaving 20 bases between the germline ends. There are 17 residues in the CDR3. Germline V gene lookup returns CDR1 MDHEN and CDR2 SYDVKM. Generated by immunoSEQ multiplex PCR, the TCRdb table keeps only in-frame clones and is missing some. The table lists more than 110,000 clones, roughly nine tenths of them singletons. The sequenced material came from blood. The chain is built from TRBV28 and TRBJ1-1; D gene uncertain. The origin of this receptor is a woman in her twenties or thirties in good health. In DNA form, the CDR3 reads TGTGCCAGCAGTTTATCGGAATTTAGAGGGTCGGGAACTGAAGCTTTCTTT. This codes for CASSLSEFRGSGTEAFF. Using reference TRBV28 and TRBJ1-1 for the parts outside the CDR3, the full variable domain is DVKVTQSSRYLVKRTGEKVFLECVQDMDHENMFWYRQDPGLGLRLIYFSYDVKMKEKGDIPEGYSVSREKKERFSLILESASTNQTSMYLCASSLSEFRGSGTEAFFGQGTRLTVV.